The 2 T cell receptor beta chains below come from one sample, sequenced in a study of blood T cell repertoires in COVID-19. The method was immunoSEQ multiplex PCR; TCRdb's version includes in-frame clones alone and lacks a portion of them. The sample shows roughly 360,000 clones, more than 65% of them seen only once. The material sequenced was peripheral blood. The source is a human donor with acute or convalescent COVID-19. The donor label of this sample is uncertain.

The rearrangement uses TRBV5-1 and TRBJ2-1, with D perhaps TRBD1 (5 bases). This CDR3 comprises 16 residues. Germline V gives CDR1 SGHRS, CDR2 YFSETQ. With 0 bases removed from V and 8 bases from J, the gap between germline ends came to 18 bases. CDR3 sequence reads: CASSLGVGQGWDEQFF. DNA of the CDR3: TGCGCCAGCAGCTTGGGCGTGGGGCAAGGGTGGGATGAGCAGTTCTTC.

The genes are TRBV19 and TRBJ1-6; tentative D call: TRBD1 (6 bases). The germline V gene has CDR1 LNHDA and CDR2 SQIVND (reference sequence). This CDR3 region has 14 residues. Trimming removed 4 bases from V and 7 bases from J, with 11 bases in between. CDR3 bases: TGTGCCAGTAGTACGTCCGGGACAAATTCACCCCTCCACTTT. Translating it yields CASSTSGTNSPLHF. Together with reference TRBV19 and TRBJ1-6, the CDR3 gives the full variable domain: DGGITQSPKYLFRKEGQNVTLSCEQNLNHDAMYWYRQDPGQGLRLIYYSQIVNDFQKGDIAEGYSVSREKKESFPLTVTSAQKNPTAFYLCASSTSGTNSPLHFGNGTRLTVT.